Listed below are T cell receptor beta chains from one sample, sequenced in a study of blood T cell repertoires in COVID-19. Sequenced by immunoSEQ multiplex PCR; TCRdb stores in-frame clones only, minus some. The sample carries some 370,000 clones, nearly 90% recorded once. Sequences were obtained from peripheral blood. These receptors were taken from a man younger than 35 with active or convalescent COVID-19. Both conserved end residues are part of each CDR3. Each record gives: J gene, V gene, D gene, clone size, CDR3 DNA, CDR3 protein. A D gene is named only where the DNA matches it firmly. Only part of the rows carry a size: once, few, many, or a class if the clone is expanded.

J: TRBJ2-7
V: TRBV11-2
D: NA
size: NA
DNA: TGTGCCAGCAGCTTAGGCAGGGTTAATCGGAACGAGCAGTACTTC
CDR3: CASSLGRVNRNEQYF

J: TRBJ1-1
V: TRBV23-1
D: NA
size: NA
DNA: TGCGCCAGCAGTCAATCGTACGGTCCCCGGGATATAAACACTGAAGCTTTCTTT
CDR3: CASSQSYGPRDINTEAFF

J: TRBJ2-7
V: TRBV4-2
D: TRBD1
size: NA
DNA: TGTGCCAGCAGCCAAGATCTGATGGCAGGGGGCCGGATCGAGCAGTACTTC
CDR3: CASSQDLMAGGRIEQYF

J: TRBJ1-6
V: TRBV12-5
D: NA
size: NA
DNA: TGTGCTAGTGGTTTGGACTTAGGGGGTAGGTATTCACCCCTCCACTTT
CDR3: CASGLDLGGRYSPLHF

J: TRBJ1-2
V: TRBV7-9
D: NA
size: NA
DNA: TGTGCCAGCAGCTTCCCCGCAGGGGAAGACTATGGCTACACCTTC
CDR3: CASSFPAGEDYGYTF

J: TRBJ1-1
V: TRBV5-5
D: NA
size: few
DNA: TGTGCCAGCAGCTCCCTGGGACAAACTTTCCGCTTT
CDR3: CASSSLGQTFRF

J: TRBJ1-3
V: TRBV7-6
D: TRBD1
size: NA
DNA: TGTGCCAGCAGAAAGGATAGGGGGCCCGGAAACACCATATATTTT
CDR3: CASRKDRGPGNTIYF

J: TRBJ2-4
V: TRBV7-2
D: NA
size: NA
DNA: TGTGCCAGCAGCTTATGGGTCTTAACGACAGCTAAAAACATTCAGTACTTC
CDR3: CASSLWVLTTAKNIQYF

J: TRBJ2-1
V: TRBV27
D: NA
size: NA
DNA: TGTGCCAGCAGTTTTCGGCCAGGCTACAATGAGCAGTTCTTC
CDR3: CASSFRPGYNEQFF

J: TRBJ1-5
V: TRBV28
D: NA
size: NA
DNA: TGTGCCACAGGCCCCTATAGCAATCAGCCCCAGCATTTT
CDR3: CATGPYSNQPQHF

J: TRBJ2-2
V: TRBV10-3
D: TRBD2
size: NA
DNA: TGTGCCATCAGTGACATCGTGGGCGGGAGAGCACGCCAAAACACCGGGGAGCTGTTTTTT
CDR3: CAISDIVGGRARQNTGELFF

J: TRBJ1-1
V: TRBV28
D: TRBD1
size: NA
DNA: TGTGCCAGCAGGGGGACAGGGAGGGTCACTGAAGCTTTCTTT
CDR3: CASRGTGRVTEAFF

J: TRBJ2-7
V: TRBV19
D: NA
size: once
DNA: TGTGCCAGTAGTACACTAGACCAAGACTCCTACGAGCAGTACTTC
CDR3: CASSTLDQDSYEQYF

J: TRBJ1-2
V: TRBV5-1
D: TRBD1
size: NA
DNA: TGCGCCAGCAGCACCCAGACAGGGGCCTATGGCTACACCTTC
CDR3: CASSTQTGAYGYTF

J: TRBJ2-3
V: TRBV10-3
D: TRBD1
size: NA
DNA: TGTGCCATCAGTGGGACAGGGAGTTCGCAGTATTTT
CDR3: CAISGTGSSQYF

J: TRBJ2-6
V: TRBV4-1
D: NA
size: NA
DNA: TGCGCCAGCAGCCAACGGACAGCCACCTCTGGGGCCAACGTCCTGACTTTC
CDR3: CASSQRTATSGANVLTF

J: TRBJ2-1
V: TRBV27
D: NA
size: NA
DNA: TGTGCCAGCAGTTCCGAGGGCCCACTAACCGAGCAGTTCTTC
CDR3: CASSSEGPLTEQFF

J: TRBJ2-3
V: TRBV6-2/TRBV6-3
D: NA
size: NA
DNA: TGTGCCAGCAGTTACCGGACACCCGGCACAGATACGCAGTATTTT
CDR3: CASSYRTPGTDTQYF